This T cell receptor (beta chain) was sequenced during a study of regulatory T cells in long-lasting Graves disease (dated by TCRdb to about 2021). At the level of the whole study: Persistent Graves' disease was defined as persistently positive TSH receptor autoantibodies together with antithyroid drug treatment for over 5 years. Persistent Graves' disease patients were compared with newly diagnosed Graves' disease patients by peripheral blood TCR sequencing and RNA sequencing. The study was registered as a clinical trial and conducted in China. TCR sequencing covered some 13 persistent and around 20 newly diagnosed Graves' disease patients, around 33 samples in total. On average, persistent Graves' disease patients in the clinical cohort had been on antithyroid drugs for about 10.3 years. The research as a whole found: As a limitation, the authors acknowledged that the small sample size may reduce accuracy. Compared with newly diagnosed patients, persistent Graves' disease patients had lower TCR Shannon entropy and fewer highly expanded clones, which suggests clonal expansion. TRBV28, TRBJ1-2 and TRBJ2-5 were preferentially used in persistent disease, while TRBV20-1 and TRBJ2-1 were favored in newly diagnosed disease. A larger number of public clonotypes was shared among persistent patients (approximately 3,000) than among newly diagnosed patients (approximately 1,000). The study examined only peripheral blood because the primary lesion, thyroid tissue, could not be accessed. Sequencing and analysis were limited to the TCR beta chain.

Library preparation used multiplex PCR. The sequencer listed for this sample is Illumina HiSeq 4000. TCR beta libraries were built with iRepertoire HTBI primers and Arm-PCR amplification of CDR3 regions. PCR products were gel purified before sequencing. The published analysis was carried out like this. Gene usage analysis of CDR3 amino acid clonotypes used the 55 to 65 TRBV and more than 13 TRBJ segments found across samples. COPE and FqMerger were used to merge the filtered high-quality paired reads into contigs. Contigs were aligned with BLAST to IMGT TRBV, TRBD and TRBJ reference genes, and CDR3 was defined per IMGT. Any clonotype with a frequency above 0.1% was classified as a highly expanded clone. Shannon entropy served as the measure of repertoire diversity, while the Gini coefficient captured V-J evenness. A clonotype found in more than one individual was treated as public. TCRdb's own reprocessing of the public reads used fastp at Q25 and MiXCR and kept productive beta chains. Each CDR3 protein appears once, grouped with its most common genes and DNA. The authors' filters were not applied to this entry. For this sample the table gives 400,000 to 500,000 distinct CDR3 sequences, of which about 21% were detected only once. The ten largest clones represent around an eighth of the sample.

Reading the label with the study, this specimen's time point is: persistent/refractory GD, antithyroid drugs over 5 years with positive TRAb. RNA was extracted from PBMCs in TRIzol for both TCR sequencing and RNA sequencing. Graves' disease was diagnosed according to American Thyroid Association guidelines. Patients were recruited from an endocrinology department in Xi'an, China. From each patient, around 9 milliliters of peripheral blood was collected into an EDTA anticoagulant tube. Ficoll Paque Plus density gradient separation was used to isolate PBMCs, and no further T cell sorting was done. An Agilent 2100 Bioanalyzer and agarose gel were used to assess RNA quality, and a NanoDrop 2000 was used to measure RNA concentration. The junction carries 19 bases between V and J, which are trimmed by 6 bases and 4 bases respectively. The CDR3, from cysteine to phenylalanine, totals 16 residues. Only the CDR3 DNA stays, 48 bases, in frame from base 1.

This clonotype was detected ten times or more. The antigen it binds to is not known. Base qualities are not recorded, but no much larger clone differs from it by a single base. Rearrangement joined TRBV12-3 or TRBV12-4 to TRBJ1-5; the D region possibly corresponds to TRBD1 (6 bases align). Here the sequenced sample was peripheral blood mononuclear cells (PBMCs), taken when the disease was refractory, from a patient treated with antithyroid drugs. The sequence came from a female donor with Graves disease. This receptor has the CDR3 CASSRAVGGRNQPQHF. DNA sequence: TGTGCCAGCAGCCGCGCAGTCGGGGGCCGGAATCAGCCCCAGCATTTT.